This T cell receptor beta chain came from a study of blood T cells in healthy people across ages. Per germline, CDR1 SGDLS and CDR2 YYNGEE. This CDR3 is 15 amino acids long. For the second PCR, which ran for about 7 to 12 cycles, a sample-barcoded 5' primer and a J-beta primer mix were used. MiXCR, run by TCRdb on the 5' RACE reads, gives a single entry per CDR3 protein. This table holds approximately 760,000 distinct CDR3 sequences, 20% to 30% found once. These data also featured in a second study, about T cells of mothers and their children. That work states: Reads obtained per mother exceeded 8.5 million TCR beta CDR3 reads, with roughly 3 million obtained per child.

This sequence originates from a boy younger than 18 in good health. The chain is built from TRBV9 and TRBJ2-1; the D call may be TRBD1 or TRBD2 (5 bases each). The J call may be faulty, since TRBJ2-7 better matches the DNA end. Sequenced material: blood. CDR3 residues: CASSSMGPLEGEQYF. CDR3 coding DNA: TGTGCCAGCAGCTCCATGGGGCCCTTAGAGGGGGAGCAGTACTTC.